This T cell receptor (beta chain) derives from a study of monozygotic twins with inflammatory bowel disease. Through template switching, UMIs that included a 6-nucleotide sample barcode were added. TCRdb re-called the 5' RACE reads and shows each CDR3 protein once, DNA omitted. The sample totals a few hundred thousand distinct CDR3 sequences. The length of the CDR3 is 13 residues. The germline CDR1 and CDR2 sequences are LNHDA and SQIVND (reference sequence). This sequence was found in a human donor with ulcerative colitis or Crohn's disease, or a healthy co-twin of an affected twin (not recorded which). The rearrangement links TRBV19 to TRBJ1-1; TCRdb reports TRBD1, a call that lacks DNA to check it against. Material: blood. CDR3 sequence: CASLTGASTEAFF.